Sequencing of this T cell receptor beta chain was carried out in a study of blood T cell repertoires in COVID-19. Whole-study context: Sites in the United States, Italy and Spain provided acute and convalescent COVID-19 samples. T cells, B-cell-depleted T cells, or PBMCs provided the cDNA or gDNA that served as material.

Original analysis: Nucleated cell counts were estimated from reference gene primer amplification. Profiled with immunoSEQ multiplex PCR; TCRdb holds only in-frame clones, not every one. V, J and clone size derive from that table, while D and trimming were established from the DNA sequence. The sample holds 200,000 to 250,000 clones, around 82% seen once. The CDR3 contains 16 residues. V lost 10 bases and J lost 4; bases outside the gene matches: 15. The germline CDR1 and CDR2 sequences are WNHNN and SYGVQD (reference sequence). Input material: peripheral blood. The source of this sequence is a woman aged 60 to 75 with acute or convalescent COVID-19. The chain uses TRBV10-1 and TRBJ1-2; 10 nucleotides match TRBD1. The CDR3, as DNA: TGCGCCAAACCACCGGGACAGGGGTTTTATTCCTATGGCTACACCTTC. It translates to CAKPPGQGFYSYGYTF.